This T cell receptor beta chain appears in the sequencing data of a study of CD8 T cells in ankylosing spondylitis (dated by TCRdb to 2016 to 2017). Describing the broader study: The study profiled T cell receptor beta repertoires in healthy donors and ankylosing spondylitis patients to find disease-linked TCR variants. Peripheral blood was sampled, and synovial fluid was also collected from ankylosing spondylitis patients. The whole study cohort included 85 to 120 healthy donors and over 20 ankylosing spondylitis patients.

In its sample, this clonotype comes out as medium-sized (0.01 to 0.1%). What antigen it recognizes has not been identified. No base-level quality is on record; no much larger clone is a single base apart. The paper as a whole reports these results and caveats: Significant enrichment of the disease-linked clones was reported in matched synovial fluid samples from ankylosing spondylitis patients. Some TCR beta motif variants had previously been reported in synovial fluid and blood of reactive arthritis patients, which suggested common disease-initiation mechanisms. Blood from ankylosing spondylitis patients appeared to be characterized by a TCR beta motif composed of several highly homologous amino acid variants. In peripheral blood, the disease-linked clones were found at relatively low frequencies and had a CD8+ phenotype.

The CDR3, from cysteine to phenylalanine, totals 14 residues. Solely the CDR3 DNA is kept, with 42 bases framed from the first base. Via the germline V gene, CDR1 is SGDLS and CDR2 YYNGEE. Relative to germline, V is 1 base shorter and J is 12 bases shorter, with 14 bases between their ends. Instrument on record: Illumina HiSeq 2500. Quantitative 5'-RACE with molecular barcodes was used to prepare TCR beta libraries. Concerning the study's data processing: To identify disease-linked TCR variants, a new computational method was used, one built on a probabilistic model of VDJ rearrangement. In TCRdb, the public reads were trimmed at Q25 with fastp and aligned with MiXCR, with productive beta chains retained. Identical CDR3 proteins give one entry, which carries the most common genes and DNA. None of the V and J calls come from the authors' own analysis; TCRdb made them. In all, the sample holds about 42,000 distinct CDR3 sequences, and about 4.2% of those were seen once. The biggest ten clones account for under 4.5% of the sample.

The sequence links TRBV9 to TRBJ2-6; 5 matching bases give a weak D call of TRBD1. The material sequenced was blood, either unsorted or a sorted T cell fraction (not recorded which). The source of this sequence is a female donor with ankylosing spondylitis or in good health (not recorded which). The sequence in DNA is TGTGCCAGCAGCGTACAGGGTCCCCCCTTCGTCCTGACTTTC. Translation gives CASSVQGPPFVLTF.